Sequencing of this T cell receptor (beta chain) was carried out in a study of blood T cell repertoires in COVID-19. Study summary: Samples representing acute and convalescent COVID-19 were sourced from the United States, Italy and Spain.

This CDR3 is built from 14 residues. Germline V gene sequence: CDR1 SGHAT, CDR2 FQNNGV. Trimming took off 3 bases at V and 1 base at J, with 7 bases between the two ends. Original processing methods: Reference gene primer amplification gave nucleated cell count estimates. This table comes from immunoSEQ multiplex PCR, and its TCRdb copy is limited to in-frame clones, with some not included. V, J and clone size reflect that table, while D and trimming were determined from the DNA. The sample has 300,000 to 450,000 clones, about 85% seen once. This sequence originates from a woman under 30 with acute or convalescent COVID-19. The source material was peripheral blood. The chain combines TRBV11-2 with TRBJ1-5; D is perhaps TRBD1 (5 bases). Here the CDR3 DNA reads TGTGCCAGCAGCTTGGGACTGAGCAATCAGCCCCAGCATTTT. Amino acid sequence: CASSLGLSNQPQHF. The full variable domain, in which reference TRBV11-2 and TRBJ1-5 provide the parts outside the CDR3, is EAGVAQSPRYKIIEKRQSVAFWCNPISGHATLYWYQQILGQGPKLLIQFQNNGVVDDSQLPKDRFSAERLKGVDSTLKIQPAKLEDSAVYLCASSLGLSNQPQHFGDGTRLSIL.